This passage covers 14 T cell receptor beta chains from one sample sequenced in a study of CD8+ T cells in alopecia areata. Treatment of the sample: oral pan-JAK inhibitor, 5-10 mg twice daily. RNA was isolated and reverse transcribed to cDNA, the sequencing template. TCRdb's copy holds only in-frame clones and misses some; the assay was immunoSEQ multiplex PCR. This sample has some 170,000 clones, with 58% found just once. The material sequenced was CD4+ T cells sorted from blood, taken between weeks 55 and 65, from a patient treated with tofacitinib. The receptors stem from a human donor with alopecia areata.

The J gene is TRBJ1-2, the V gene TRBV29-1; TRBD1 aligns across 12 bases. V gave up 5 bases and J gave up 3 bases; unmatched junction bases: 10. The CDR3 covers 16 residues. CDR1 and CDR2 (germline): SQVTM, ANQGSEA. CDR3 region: CSVPPGQGARDYGYTF. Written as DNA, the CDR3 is TGCAGCGTTCCTCCGGGACAGGGGGCGAGAGACTATGGCTACACCTTC.

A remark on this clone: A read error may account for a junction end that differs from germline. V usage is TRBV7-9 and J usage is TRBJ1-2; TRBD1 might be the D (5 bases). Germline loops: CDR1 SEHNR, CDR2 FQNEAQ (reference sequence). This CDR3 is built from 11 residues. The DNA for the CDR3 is TGTGCCAGCAGTTCCGGGGGACCGACAGTCTTC. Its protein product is CASSSGGPTVF.

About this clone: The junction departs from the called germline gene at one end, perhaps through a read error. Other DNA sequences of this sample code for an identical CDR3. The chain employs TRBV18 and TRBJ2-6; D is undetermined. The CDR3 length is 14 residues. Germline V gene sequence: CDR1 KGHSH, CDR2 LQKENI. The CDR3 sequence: CASSPGSGANVLTF. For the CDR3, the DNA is TGTGCTAGCTCACCTGGCTCTGGGGCCAACGTCCTGACTTTC.

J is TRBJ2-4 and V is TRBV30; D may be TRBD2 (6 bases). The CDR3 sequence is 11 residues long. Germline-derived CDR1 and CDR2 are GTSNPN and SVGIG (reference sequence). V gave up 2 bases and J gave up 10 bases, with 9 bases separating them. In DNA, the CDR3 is TGTGCCTGGAGTAGAAGCGGGATTCAGTACTTC. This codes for CAWSRSGIQYF.

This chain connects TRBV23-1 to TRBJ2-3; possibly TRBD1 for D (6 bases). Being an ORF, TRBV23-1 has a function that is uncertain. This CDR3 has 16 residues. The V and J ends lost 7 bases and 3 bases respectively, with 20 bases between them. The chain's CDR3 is CASNRPRNRETDTQYF. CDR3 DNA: TGCGCCAGCAATCGGCCGCGGAACAGGGAGACAGATACGCAGTATTTT.

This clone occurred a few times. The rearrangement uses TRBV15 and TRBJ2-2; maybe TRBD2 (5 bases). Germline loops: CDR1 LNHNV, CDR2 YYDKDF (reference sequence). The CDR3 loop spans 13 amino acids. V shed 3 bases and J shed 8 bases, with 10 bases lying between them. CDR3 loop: CATSREVVGELFF. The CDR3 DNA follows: TGTGCCACCAGCAGGGAGGTTGTTGGGGAGCTGTTTTTT.

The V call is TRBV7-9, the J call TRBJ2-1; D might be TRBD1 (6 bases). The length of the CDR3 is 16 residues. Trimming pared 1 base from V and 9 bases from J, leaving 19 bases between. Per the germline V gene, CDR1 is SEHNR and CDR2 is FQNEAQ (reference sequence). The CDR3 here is CASSLERTGHSGEQFF. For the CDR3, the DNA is TGTGCCAGCAGCTTAGAGCGGACGGGACACTCGGGTGAGCAGTTCTTC.

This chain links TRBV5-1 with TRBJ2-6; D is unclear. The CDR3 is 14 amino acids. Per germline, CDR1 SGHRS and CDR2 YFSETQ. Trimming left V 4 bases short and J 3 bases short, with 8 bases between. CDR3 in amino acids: CASSPASGANVLTF. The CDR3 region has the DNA TGCGCCAGCAGCCCAGCGAGTGGGGCCAACGTCCTGACTTTC. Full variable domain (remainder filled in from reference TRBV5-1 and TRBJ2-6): KAGVTQTPRYLIKTRGQQVTLSCSPISGHRSVSWYQQTPGQGLQFLFEYFSETQRNKGNFPGRFSGRQFSNSRSEMNVSTLELGDSALYLCASSPASGANVLTFGAGSRLTVL.

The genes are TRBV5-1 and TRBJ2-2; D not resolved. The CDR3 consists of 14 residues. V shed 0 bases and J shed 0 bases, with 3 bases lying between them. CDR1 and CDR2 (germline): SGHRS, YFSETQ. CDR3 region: CASSLDSNTGELFF. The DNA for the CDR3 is TGCGCCAGCAGCTTGGACTCGAACACCGGGGAGCTGTTTTTT.

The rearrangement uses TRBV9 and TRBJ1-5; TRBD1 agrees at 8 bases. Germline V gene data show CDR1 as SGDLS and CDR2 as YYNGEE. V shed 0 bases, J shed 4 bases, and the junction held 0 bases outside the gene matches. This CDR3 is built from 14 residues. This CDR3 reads CASSVGTGNQPQHF. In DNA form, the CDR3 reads TGTGCCAGCAGCGTAGGGACAGGGAATCAGCCCCAGCATTTT.

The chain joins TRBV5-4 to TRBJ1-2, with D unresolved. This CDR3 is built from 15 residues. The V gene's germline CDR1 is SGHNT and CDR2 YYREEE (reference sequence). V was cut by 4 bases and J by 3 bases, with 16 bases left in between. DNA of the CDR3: TGTGCCAGCAGCAAAGGCCCCAGGACCGACTATGGCTACACCTTC. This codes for CASSKGPRTDYGYTF.

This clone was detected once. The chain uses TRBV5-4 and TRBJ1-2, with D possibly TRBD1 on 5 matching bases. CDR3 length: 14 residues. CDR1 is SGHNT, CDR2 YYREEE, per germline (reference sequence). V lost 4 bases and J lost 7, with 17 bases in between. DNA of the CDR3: TGTGCCAGCAGCGCCGGGGGGAGATCTGGTGGCTACACCTTC. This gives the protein CASSAGGRSGGYTF.

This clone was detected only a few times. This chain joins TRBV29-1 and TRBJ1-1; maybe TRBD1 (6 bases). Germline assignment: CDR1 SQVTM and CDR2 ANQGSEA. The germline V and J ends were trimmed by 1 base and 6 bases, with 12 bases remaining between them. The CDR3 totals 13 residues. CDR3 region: CSVEGQGSPEAFF. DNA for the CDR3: TGCAGCGTTGAAGGTCAGGGGTCCCCTGAAGCTTTCTTT. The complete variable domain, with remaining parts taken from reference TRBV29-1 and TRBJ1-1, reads SAVISQKPSRDICQRGTSLTIQCQVDSQVTMMFWYRQQPGQSLTLIATANQGSEATYESGFVIDKFPISRPNLTFSTLTVSNMSPEDSSIYLCSVEGQGSPEAFFGQGTRLTVV.

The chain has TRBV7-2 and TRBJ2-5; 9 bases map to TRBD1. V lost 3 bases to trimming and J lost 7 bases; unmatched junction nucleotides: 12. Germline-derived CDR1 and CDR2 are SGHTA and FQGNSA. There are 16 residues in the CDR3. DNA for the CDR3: TGTGCCAGCAGCTTTCAGACCGGGACAGGGAGGGGGACCCAGTACTTC. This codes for CASSFQTGTGRGTQYF.